The 27 T cell receptor beta chains below come from one sample, sequenced in a study of blood T cell repertoires in COVID-19. Generated by immunoSEQ multiplex PCR, the TCRdb table keeps only in-frame clones and is missing some. The sample has about 270,000 clones; 82% are singletons. What was sequenced was peripheral blood. Receptors originate from a woman aged 18-29 years with acute or convalescent COVID-19.

The genes are TRBV6-5 and TRBJ1-4; D perhaps matches TRBD1 (5 bases). This CDR3 has 13 amino acids. Germline lookup yields CDR1 MNHEY and CDR2 SVGAGI. Trimming shortened V by 8 bases and J by 8 bases, and 15 bases separated the two germline ends. DNA of the CDR3: TGTGCCAGCCGTCCGGGGGAAGGAGAAAAACTGTTTTTT. Translating it yields CASRPGEGEKLFF.

J is TRBJ2-3 and V is TRBV2, with D possibly matching TRBD1 (7 bases). Trimming left V 2 bases short and J 5 bases short, with 8 bases between. Germline assignment: CDR1 SNHLY and CDR2 FYNNEI. The CDR3 has 13 amino acids. CDR3 in amino acids: CASSEQGGDTQYF. The CDR3 DNA reads as TGTGCCAGCAGTGAACAGGGGGGAGATACGCAGTATTTT.

The rearrangement links TRBV19 to TRBJ2-3; TRBD2 might be the D (5 bases). The CDR3 length is 17 residues. The germline gives CDR1 LNHDA, CDR2 SQIVND (reference sequence). Trimming took off 4 bases at V and 3 bases at J, with 20 bases between the two ends. In nucleotides, the CDR3 is TGTGCCAGTAGTACACCTCGGTCCTTTTCGGGGACAGATACGCAGTATTTT. Protein: CASSTPRSFSGTDTQYF.

The chain carries TRBV6-1 and TRBJ1-4; D may be TRBD1 (6 bases). V was pared by 3 bases and J by 8 bases, with 16 bases between. Looked up from germline, CDR1 is MNHNS and CDR2 is SASEGT. The CDR3 contains 15 residues. Written as DNA, the CDR3 is TGTGCCAGCAGTGATCCGGCAGGGGTGGGGGAAAAACTGTTTTTT. Translating gives CASSDPAGVGEKLFF.

DNA for the CDR3: TGTGCCACCAGCGCCGACAGGGCCGGAGCTAATGAAAAACTGTTTTTT. It translates to CATSADRAGANEKLFF. The chain recombines TRBV15 with TRBJ1-4; 7 bases line up with TRBD1. V shed 5 bases and J 3 bases; nucleotides not matched to a gene: 9. Germline V CDR1 and CDR2: LNHNV, YYDKDF (reference sequence). CDR3 size: 16 residues. The whole variable domain, filled in from reference TRBV15 and TRBJ1-4, reads DAMVIQNPRYQVTQFGKPVTLSCSQTLNHNVMYWYQQKSSQAPKLLFHYYDKDFNNEADTPDNFQSRRPNTSFCFLDIRSPGLGDTAMYLCATSADRAGANEKLFFGSGTQLSVL.

This chain uses TRBV9 with TRBJ2-7; weak D call: TRBD2 (6 bases). CDR1 and CDR2 (germline): SGDLS, YYNGEE. The CDR3 sequence is 14 residues long. V dropped 2 bases and J dropped 3 bases, with 12 bases sitting between them. CDR3 bases: TGTGCCAGCAGCGTGTTAGCGGTGGGCTACGAGCAGTACTTC. Protein sequence: CASSVLAVGYEQYF.

This clone was observed once. This rearrangement joins TRBV2 to TRBJ2-4, with TRBD2 identical over 10 bases. V shed 6 bases and J 4 bases; nucleotides not matched to a gene: 6. Germline V gene data show CDR1 as SNHLY and CDR2 as FYNNEI. The length of the CDR3 is 15 residues. For the CDR3, the DNA is TGTGCCAGCAGCCCTGAACTAGCGGGGAAAAACATTCAGTACTTC. Translated, it gives CASSPELAGKNIQYF.

For the CDR3, the DNA is TGTGCCAGCAGCCGGACAGGGGGTTGGGAGACCCAGTACTTC. This translates into CASSRTGGWETQYF. The chain carries TRBV13 and TRBJ2-5; 10 nucleotides match TRBD1. The CDR3 has 14 amino acids. V shed 5 bases and J 5 bases; nucleotides not matched to a gene: 5. Germline-derived CDR1 and CDR2 are PRHDT and FYEKMQ (reference sequence).

The chain has TRBV13 and TRBJ2-7; 10 positions match TRBD2. The J segment lost 4 bases and the V segment lost 2 bases, leaving 5 bases of the junction unmatched. CDR1 PRHDT and CDR2 FYEKMQ come from the germline V gene (reference sequence). CDR3 length: 15 residues. The CDR3 here is CASSLLLAGPYEQYF. CDR3 DNA sequence: TGTGCCAGCAGCTTACTACTAGCGGGGCCATACGAGCAGTACTTC.

This clone was seen a single time. This sequence joins TRBV18 and TRBJ2-3, with 13 positions matching TRBD2. Looked up from germline, CDR1 is KGHSH and CDR2 is LQKENI. V was pared by 3 bases and J by 2 bases, with 2 bases of the junction left unmatched. The CDR3 consists of 16 residues. The CDR3 bases are TGTGCCAGCTCACCTACTAGCGGGAGGGTCACAGATACGCAGTATTTT. Translation: CASSPTSGRVTDTQYF.

This clone was counted only a few times. The chain recombines TRBV7-6 with TRBJ2-7; D is perhaps TRBD2 (5 bases). The V gene lost 0 bases and the J gene lost 3 bases, with 12 bases spanning the gap. Germline V gives CDR1 SGHVS, CDR2 FNYEAQ. This CDR3 comprises 15 residues. DNA for the CDR3: TGTGCCAGCAGCTTAGCGGAGGCGAAGGTCTACGAGCAGTACTTC. Protein product: CASSLAEAKVYEQYF.

The chain combines TRBV12-5 with TRBJ1-1; D remains ambiguous. The V and J ends lost 6 bases and 3 bases respectively, with 11 bases between them. In germline, CDR1 is LGHNT, CDR2 FRNRAP. The CDR3 sequence is 13 residues long. In DNA form, the CDR3 reads TGTGCTAGTGGCCTTTTCGGGGACACTGAAGCTTTCTTT. Amino acids: CASGLFGDTEAFF.

This chain links TRBV29-1 with TRBJ2-3; D is perhaps TRBD1 (6 bases). Germline values: CDR1 SQVTM, CDR2 ANQGSEA. CDR3 size: 12 residues. V lost 5 bases to trimming and J lost 5 bases, with 11 bases between them. This CDR3 reads CSVYRVRDTQYF. CDR3 sequence (DNA): TGCAGCGTTTACAGGGTTCGAGATACGCAGTATTTT.

DNA for the CDR3: TGCGCCAGCAGCACCCGGACTTCCTATGGCTACACCTTC. Residues: CASSTRTSYGYTF. The rearrangement joins TRBV4-3 to TRBJ1-2; no clear D. This CDR3 has 13 amino acids. Trimming took off 5 bases at V and 4 bases at J, with 11 bases between the two ends. Germline CDR1 reads LGHNA; CDR2 reads YSLEER.

The chain joins TRBV25-1 to TRBJ1-1; D might be TRBD1 (6 bases). V shed 6 bases and J shed 2 bases, with 19 bases lying between them. The CDR3 is 16 residues long. The germline gives CDR1 MGHDK, CDR2 SYGVNS. The CDR3 DNA is TGTGCCAGCAGGCCACAGGGAAATAGAGGCAACACTGAAGCTTTCTTT. Its translation: CASRPQGNRGNTEAFF.

In this sample, this clone turned up many times. The J gene is TRBJ2-7, the V gene TRBV29-1, with 8 bases fitting TRBD1. The CDR3 totals 15 residues. Germline values: CDR1 SQVTM, CDR2 ANQGSEA. The V and J ends lost 6 bases and 0 bases, in that order; junction bases with no gene match: 10. The CDR3 nucleotides read TGCAGCGTGGATTACGGACAGGGCCTCTCCTACGAGCAGTACTTC. Protein product: CSVDYGQGLSYEQYF.

The genes are TRBV6-5 and TRBJ2-2, with D possibly being TRBD2 (5 bases). Germline V gene sequence: CDR1 MNHEY, CDR2 SVGAGI. The CDR3 spans 14 residues. Trimming left V 1 base short and J 5 bases short, with 8 bases between. CDR3 loop: CASSYFAGTGELFF. Here the CDR3 DNA reads TGTGCCAGCAGTTACTTTGCGGGTACCGGGGAGCTGTTTTTT.

The genes are TRBV19 and TRBJ2-7, with 10 bases matching TRBD1. The CDR3 has 16 amino acids. Trimming took 0 bases from V and 7 from J; bases not matched to a gene: 9. Germline V lookup: CDR1 LNHDA, CDR2 SQIVND (reference sequence). The CDR3 protein is CASSIETGQGPLEQYF. The CDR3 DNA sequence: TGTGCCAGTAGTATAGAGACGGGACAGGGGCCCTTGGAGCAGTACTTC.

The rearrangement uses TRBV13 and TRBJ2-7, with TRBD1 matching 9 bases. This CDR3 has 14 amino acids. The germline gives CDR1 PRHDT, CDR2 FYEKMQ (reference sequence). Trimming took 6 bases from V and 2 from J; bases not matched to a gene: 5. Here the CDR3 DNA reads TGTGCCAGCAGTGGGGGACAGGGTACCTACGAGCAGTACTTC. It translates to CASSGGQGTYEQYF.

This clone was picked up a small number of times. J is TRBJ2-3 and V is TRBV6-6; 14 bases line up with TRBD2. The CDR3 covers 15 residues. Germline assignment: CDR1 MNHNY and CDR2 SVGAGI (reference sequence). Trimming at V came to 6 bases and at J to 5 bases, leaving 4 bases not matched to a gene. The CDR3 protein is CASSPGLAGGDTQYF. For the CDR3, the DNA is TGTGCCAGCAGCCCCGGACTAGCGGGAGGAGATACGCAGTATTTT.

This chain uses TRBV20-1 with TRBJ2-1, with unresolved D. Germline CDR1 DFQATT, CDR2 SNEGSKA (reference sequence). Trimming stripped 5 bases from V and 5 bases from J, with 4 bases between. The CDR3 has 10 amino acids. The CDR3: CSACDNEQFF. The CDR3 coding sequence is TGCAGTGCTTGCGACAATGAGCAGTTCTTC.

CDR3 amino acids: CASSRGVTQPQHF. The CDR3, as DNA: TGTGCCAGTAGTAGGGGGGTAACCCAGCCCCAGCATTTT. The chain recombines TRBV19 with TRBJ1-5, with D possibly TRBD1 on 5 matching bases. Trimming stripped 4 bases from V and 7 bases from J, with 11 bases between. The CDR3 has 13 amino acids. Germline lookup yields CDR1 LNHDA and CDR2 SQIVND (reference sequence).

The chain combines TRBV2 with TRBJ1-3; a possible D gene is TRBD1 (5 bases). V was shortened by 8 bases and J by 2 bases, with 13 bases between the two germline ends. Germline CDR1 reads SNHLY; CDR2 reads FYNNEI. This CDR3 region has 14 residues. CDR3 coding DNA: TGTGCCAGCCAACCGGAGGGGCCTGGAAACACCATATATTTT. Translated, it gives CASQPEGPGNTIYF.

This chain joins TRBV6-5 and TRBJ1-1, with D unclear. CDR3 length: 15 amino acids. CDR1 and CDR2 (germline): MNHEY, SVGAGI. The V and J ends lost 1 base and 1 base respectively, with 10 bases between them. The CDR3 here is CASSYFGRTNTEAFF. CDR3 DNA sequence: TGTGCCAGCAGTTACTTTGGCAGAACGAACACTGAAGCTTTCTTT.

The chain links TRBV18 to TRBJ1-1, with 8 bases aligning to TRBD1. The CDR3 totals 15 residues. V was pared by 5 bases and J by 5 bases, with 10 bases of the junction left unmatched. Germline V gene sequence: CDR1 KGHSH, CDR2 LQKENI. This CDR3 is CASSKDQQGVTEAFF. The CDR3 region has the DNA TGTGCCAGCTCAAAAGACCAACAGGGGGTGACTGAAGCTTTCTTT. Using reference TRBV18 and TRBJ1-1 for the parts outside the CDR3, the full variable domain is NAGVMQNPRHLVRRRGQEARLRCSPMKGHSHVYWYRQLPEEGLKFMVYLQKENIIDESGMPKERFSAEFPKEGPSILRIQQVVRGDSAAYFCASSKDQQGVTEAFFGQGTRLTVV.

V gene TRBV10-2 combines with J gene TRBJ2-7; a possible D gene is TRBD1 (5 bases). CDR1 is WSHSY and CDR2 is SAAADI in the germline V gene. V lost 0 bases and J 3 bases, leaving 12 bases between the germline ends. CDR3 length: 15 residues. The DNA for the CDR3 is TGCGCCAGCAGTGAGTCGACAGTTTCTCTCTACGAGCAGTACTTC. Amino acids: CASSESTVSLYEQYF.

This chain joins TRBV19 and TRBJ2-1; D is possibly TRBD1 (6 bases). Germline CDR1 is LNHDA and CDR2 is SQIVND (reference sequence). The CDR3 is 14 amino acids. V lost 0 bases and J lost 8, with 11 bases in between. The CDR3 sequence is CASSIDRGFDEQFF. Written as DNA, the CDR3 is TGTGCCAGTAGTATAGACAGGGGATTCGATGAGCAGTTCTTC.